Below, 25 T cell receptor beta chains from the same sample are listed, as sequenced in a study of blood T cell repertoires in COVID-19. Clones were read by immunoSEQ multiplex PCR, and TCRdb kept only the in-frame ones, dropping some. The top ten hold 3.8% of the sample, which has 120,000 or so clones, 70% to 90% seen once. Input material: peripheral blood. Receptors originate from a woman between 45 and 60 years old with acute or convalescent COVID-19.

The chain combines TRBV10-3 with TRBJ1-2; D call uncertain. CDR1 is ENHRY, CDR2 SYGVKD, per germline. CDR3 length equals 15 residues. The V end lost 2 bases, the J end lost 0 bases, and 10 bases lay between the germline ends. The CDR3 nucleotides are TGTGCCATCAGTGAGATGTCAGGATCTAACTATGGCTACACCTTC. Translating it yields CAISEMSGSNYGYTF.

The sample holds one count of this clone. The rearrangement joins TRBV20-1 to TRBJ2-1; 9 nucleotides agree with TRBD2. With V trimmed by 3 bases and J by 0 bases, 3 bases remained unmatched. The CDR3 totals 15 residues. Germline values: CDR1 DFQATT, CDR2 SNEGSKA (reference sequence). The CDR3 sequence is CSASLLAGSYNEQFF. The CDR3 DNA is TGCAGTGCTAGTCTACTAGCGGGCTCCTACAATGAGCAGTTCTTC.

This sequence joins TRBV18 and TRBJ2-7; unclear D gene. Trimming cost V 5 bases and J 2 bases, with 10 bases left between them. The CDR3 contains 13 residues. Germline CDR1 reads KGHSH; CDR2 reads LQKENI. The CDR3 here is CASSANRAYEQYF. Written as DNA, the CDR3 is TGTGCCAGCTCAGCAAACCGAGCCTACGAGCAGTACTTC.

The V call is TRBV5-8, the J call TRBJ2-1; TRBD2 is a possible D gene (5 bases). This CDR3 region has 15 residues. CDR1 SGHTS and CDR2 YDEGEE come from the germline V gene. The V end was cut by 0 bases, the J end by 2 bases, with 9 bases between. CDR3 DNA sequence: TGTGCCAGCAGCTTGGGAGCGGAGCCCTACAATGAGCAGTTCTTC. It is translated as CASSLGAEPYNEQFF.

The rearrangement links TRBV24-1 to TRBJ1-1, with D uncertain. This CDR3 is 12 amino acids long. V was shortened by 4 bases and J by 7 bases, with 9 bases between the two germline ends. The germline CDR1 and CDR2 sequences are KGHDR and SFDVKD. CDR3 coding DNA: TGTGCCACCAGTGACCAAACAAGTGAAGCTTTCTTT. Translating gives CATSDQTSEAFF.

This clone is a singleton in its sample. The CDR3 protein is CASSSKATGNTEAFF. CDR3 coding DNA: TGTGCCAGCAGTTCTAAGGCGACAGGGAACACTGAAGCTTTCTTT. V and J are TRBV28 and TRBJ1-1; maybe TRBD1 (6 bases). The CDR3 consists of 15 residues. The germline V gene encodes CDR1 MDHEN and CDR2 SYDVKM. V lost 4 bases, J lost 1 base, and 13 bases lay in between.

The chain links TRBV7-9 to TRBJ2-3; the D gene is possibly TRBD2 (6 bases). Trimming took 3 bases from V and 1 from J, leaving 11 bases between them. There are 15 residues in the CDR3. In germline, CDR1 is SEHNR, CDR2 FQNEAQ (reference sequence). The CDR3 here is CASSFSGAGTDTQYF. The CDR3 DNA reads as TGTGCCAGCAGCTTTAGCGGCGCGGGCACAGATACGCAGTATTTT.

The chain combines TRBV18 with TRBJ1-3; no firm D call. Germline V gives CDR1 KGHSH, CDR2 LQKENI. V was shortened by 2 bases and J by 0 bases, with 14 bases between the two germline ends. This CDR3 is built from 17 residues. In nucleotides, the CDR3 is TGTGCCAGCTCACCAGTGACATCACCAGACTCTGGAAACACCATATATTTT. Translated: CASSPVTSPDSGNTIYF.

The rearrangement uses TRBV7-9 and TRBJ1-4, with TRBD1 matching 7 bases. This CDR3 has 14 amino acids. CDR1 and CDR2 from the germline V gene are SEHNR and FQNEAQ (reference sequence). V shed 4 bases, J shed 7 bases, and the junction held 6 bases outside the gene matches. The CDR3 here is CASSSMTGLEKLFF. The CDR3, as DNA: TGTGCCAGCAGCTCGATGACAGGGCTTGAAAAACTGTTTTTT.

CDR3 sequence reads: CASSNYRELFF. Here the CDR3 DNA reads TGTGCCAGCAGCAATTACAGGGAGCTGTTTTTT. J is TRBJ2-2 and V is TRBV12-3 or TRBV12-4; D gene ambiguous. The CDR3 is made up of 11 amino acids. Trimming took 6 bases from V and 9 from J, leaving 8 bases between them.

This rearrangement joins TRBV12-3 or TRBV12-4 to TRBJ2-7; D perhaps matches TRBD2 (6 bases). This CDR3 region has 11 residues. V dropped 8 bases and J dropped 1 base, with 6 bases sitting between them. The CDR3 bases are TGTGCCAGCGGGAGGTCCTACGAGCAGTACTTC. Translating it yields CASGRSYEQYF.

CDR3 sequence: CASEPLRQTGEKEKLFF. Here the CDR3 DNA reads TGTGCCAGTGAACCTTTACGACAGACAGGGGAAAAAGAAAAACTGTTTTTT. The chain couples TRBV19 to TRBJ1-4, with 8 bases that match TRBD1. Losses at the gene ends were 8 bases for V and 8 bases for J; bases not matched to a gene: 19. CDR3 size: 17 residues. Germline CDR1 LNHDA, CDR2 SQIVND (reference sequence).

CDR3 DNA: TGTGCCAGCGGATCCCCAGGGATAGGTGAGCAGTTCTTC. It codes for CASGSPGIGEQFF. The rearrangement uses TRBV28 and TRBJ2-1; maybe TRBD1 (5 bases). From germline, CDR1 is MDHEN and CDR2 SYDVKM. This CDR3 region has 13 residues. V was shortened by 8 bases and J by 9 bases, with 17 bases between the two germline ends.

The gene calls are TRBV2 and TRBJ1-4; D unresolved. Trimming took 1 base from V and 7 from J, leaving 13 bases between them. Germline-derived CDR1 and CDR2 are SNHLY and FYNNEI. CDR3 length: 15 residues. The CDR3 protein is CASSEVGLSGEKLFF. The CDR3 coding sequence is TGTGCCAGCAGTGAAGTTGGCCTCTCAGGTGAAAAACTGTTTTTT.

The chain recombines TRBV9 with TRBJ2-5; D unclear. Between the trimmed V and J ends, which lost 3 bases and 1 base, there was a span of 13 bases. CDR1 is SGDLS and CDR2 is YYNGEE in the germline V gene. There are 15 residues in the CDR3. The CDR3 sequence is CASSEPRHFQETQYF. The DNA of the CDR3 is TGTGCCAGCAGCGAACCCCGACACTTCCAAGAGACCCAGTACTTC.

The V and J genes are TRBV30 and TRBJ1-5, with D unresolved. CDR1 and CDR2 from the germline V gene are GTSNPN and SVGIG (reference sequence). The CDR3 runs 14 residues. V was clipped by 0 bases and J by 5 bases, with 11 bases between them. The CDR3, as DNA: TGTGCCTGGAGTGTATCAGCCGGGTATCAGCCCCAGCATTTT. Translating gives CAWSVSAGYQPQHF.

This sequence joins TRBV7-3 and TRBJ2-7; 8 positions agree with TRBD1. There are 17 residues in the CDR3. With V trimmed by 5 bases and J by 0 bases, 12 bases remained unmatched. Germline V gene sequence: CDR1 SGHTA, CDR2 FQGTGA. The CDR3 sequence is CASSTGQGRESSYEQYF. The CDR3 nucleotides are TGTGCCAGCAGCACCGGACAGGGACGAGAAAGCTCCTACGAGCAGTACTTC.

This clone was found a few times. The chain joins TRBV19 to TRBJ1-5; 8 bases map to TRBD1. The CDR3 runs to 14 residues. V shed 4 bases and J 6 bases; nucleotides not matched to a gene: 5. Germline CDR1 and CDR2: LNHDA and SQIVND (reference sequence). The CDR3 spells CASSTRQGTQPQHF. The CDR3 bases are TGTGCCAGTAGTACACGACAGGGGACTCAGCCCCAGCATTTT.

V is TRBV15 and J is TRBJ1-1, with TRBD1 matching 9 bases. The CDR3 has 15 residues. CDR1 LNHNV and CDR2 YYDKDF come from the germline V gene (reference sequence). V lost 0 bases to trimming and J lost 12 bases; unmatched junction nucleotides: 11. CDR3 sequence (DNA): TGTGCCACCAGCAGAGATCCTCCGGGGACAGGGCAAACTTTCTTT. It specifies CATSRDPPGTGQTFF. The whole variable domain, filled in from reference TRBV15 and TRBJ1-1, reads DAMVIQNPRYQVTQFGKPVTLSCSQTLNHNVMYWYQQKSSQAPKLLFHYYDKDFNNEADTPDNFQSRRPNTSFCFLDIRSPGLGDTAMYLCATSRDPPGTGQTFFGQGTRLTVV.

This clone was seen more than once but under ten times. The rearrangement uses TRBV3-1 (or the pseudogene TRBV3-2) and TRBJ1-1; TRBD1 is a possible D gene (5 bases). Trimming took off 0 bases at V and 6 bases at J, with 11 bases between the two ends. The CDR3 contains 14 residues. The germline CDR1 and CDR2 sequences are LGHDT and YNNKEL (reference sequence). The CDR3 region is CASSQDGTRAEAFF. CDR3 nucleotide sequence: TGTGCCAGCAGCCAAGATGGCACCAGGGCTGAAGCTTTCTTT.

Comment on this clone: The same CDR3 is also encoded by other DNA sequences in this sample. This sequence joins TRBV19 and TRBJ2-5; weak D call: TRBD2 (5 bases). Germline-derived CDR1 and CDR2 are LNHDA and SQIVND (reference sequence). V was pared by 0 bases and J by 5 bases, with 10 bases between. The CDR3 is made up of 14 amino acids. This chain's CDR3 is CASSIEGRGETQYF. DNA of the CDR3: TGTGCCAGTAGTATAGAAGGGAGAGGTGAGACCCAGTACTTC.

This sequence joins TRBV18 and TRBJ2-7; no clear D gene. Germline assignment: CDR1 KGHSH and CDR2 LQKENI. The V end lost 5 bases, the J end lost 7 bases, and 12 bases lay between the germline ends. This CDR3 comprises 12 residues. The CDR3 DNA reads as TGTGCCAGCTCAGGGCAGCTTTCTGAGCAGTACTTC. This sequence encodes CASSGQLSEQYF.

This chain connects TRBV12-5 to TRBJ1-4; 9 bases match TRBD1. Germline loops: CDR1 LGHNT, CDR2 FRNRAP. J gave up 11 bases and V 0 bases, and 10 bases lay outside the gene matches. This CDR3 spans 16 amino acids. In DNA form, the CDR3 reads TGTGCTAGTGGTTTGGTTCTAACAGGGGGCGTTGGGAAACTGTTTTTT. This translates into CASGLVLTGGVGKLFF.

J is TRBJ1-6 and V is TRBV19, with 8 bases that match TRBD1. Germline loops: CDR1 LNHDA, CDR2 SQIVND (reference sequence). J lost 9 bases, V lost 4 bases, and 17 bases had no gene match. The CDR3 sequence is 18 residues long. CDR3 in DNA: TGTGCCAGTAGTACCTTACCGGGACAGGAACAGAGGTTTTCACCCCTCCACTTT. Protein product: CASSTLPGQEQRFSPLHF.

V and J are TRBV2 and TRBJ2-3; D is unclear. V lost 5 bases to trimming and J lost 0 bases, with 6 bases between them. The germline V gene encodes CDR1 SNHLY and CDR2 FYNNEI. CDR3 length: 13 amino acids. DNA for the CDR3: TGTGCCAGCAGTCTCAGTAGCACAGATACGCAGTATTTT. Encoded protein: CASSLSSTDTQYF. Based on the CDR3 plus reference TRBV2 and TRBJ2-3, the full variable domain is EPEVTQTPSHQVTQMGQEVILRCVPISNHLYFYWYRQILGQKVEFLVSFYNNEISEKSEIFDDQFSVERPDGSNFTLKIRSTKLEDSAMYFCASSLSSTDTQYFGPGTRLTVL.